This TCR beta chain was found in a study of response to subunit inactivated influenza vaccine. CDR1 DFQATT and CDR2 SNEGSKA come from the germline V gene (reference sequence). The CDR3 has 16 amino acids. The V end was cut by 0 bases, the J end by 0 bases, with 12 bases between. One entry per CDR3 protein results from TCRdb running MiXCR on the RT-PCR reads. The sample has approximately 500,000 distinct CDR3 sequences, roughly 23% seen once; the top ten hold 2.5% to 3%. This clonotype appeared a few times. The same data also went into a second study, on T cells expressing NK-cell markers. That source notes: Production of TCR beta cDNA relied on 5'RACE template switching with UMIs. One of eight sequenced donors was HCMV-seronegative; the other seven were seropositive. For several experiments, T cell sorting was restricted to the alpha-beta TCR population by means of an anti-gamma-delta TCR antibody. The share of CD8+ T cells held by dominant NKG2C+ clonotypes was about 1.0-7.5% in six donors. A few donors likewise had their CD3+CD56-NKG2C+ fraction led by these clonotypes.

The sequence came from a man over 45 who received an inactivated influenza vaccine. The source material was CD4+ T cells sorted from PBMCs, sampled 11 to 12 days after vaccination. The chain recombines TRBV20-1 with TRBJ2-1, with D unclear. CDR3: CSARDLRALSYNEQFF. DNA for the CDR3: TGCAGTGCTAGAGATCTTAGGGCCCTCTCCTACAATGAGCAGTTCTTC.